This T cell receptor (beta chain) was sequenced in a study of blood T cells in healthy people across ages. The ends were cut back, 3 bases at V and 0 bases at J, with 10 bases in the middle. CDR1 is DFQATT and CDR2 is SNEGSKA in the germline V gene (reference sequence). The CDR3 totals 14 residues. Then a second PCR, running about 6 to 11 cycles, was carried out with a sample-barcoded 5' primer and a J-beta primer mix. TCRdb processed the 5' RACE reads anew with MiXCR; each CDR3 protein has one entry. Found here are 1,300,000 or so distinct CDR3 sequences, roughly 59% of them singletons; the top ten hold 5% to 7%.

The sample was blood. The sequence derives from a man between 18 and 29 years old in good health. The gene calls are TRBV20-1 and TRBJ2-3; possibly TRBD2 for D (6 bases). This chain's CDR3 is CSARGGDSTDTQYF. The CDR3 DNA sequence: TGCAGTGCTAGGGGCGGGGATAGCACAGATACGCAGTATTTT.